The entry below gives a single T cell receptor beta chain sequence along with its context. V lost 1 base, J lost 4 bases, and 7 bases lay in between. Germline values: CDR1 SEHNR, CDR2 FQNEAQ (reference sequence). The CDR3 has 14 residues. This entry comes from a study of blood T cell repertoires in COVID-19. As for the study in general: COVID-19 samples collected from the United States, Italy and Spain covered acute and convalescent phases. PBMCs, B-cell-depleted T cells, or T cells were the source of the cDNA or gDNA that made up the material.

As originally analysed: Nucleated cell counts were estimated from reference gene primer amplification. Measured with immunoSEQ multiplex PCR; TCRdb has only the in-frame clones, and not every one. V, J and clone size were drawn from that table, and D and trimming were deduced from the DNA. The sample has 150,000 to 200,000 clones, under 80% seen once. This clonotype was obtained from a man in his 70s with acute or convalescent COVID-19. The sample was peripheral blood. The chain combines TRBV7-9 with TRBJ2-2; D may be TRBD2 (5 bases). CDR3 in amino acids: CASSLDRGTGELFF. CDR3 coding DNA: TGTGCCAGCAGCTTAGACCGGGGCACCGGGGAGCTGTTTTTT. The full variable domain, with the rest looked up from reference TRBV7-9 and TRBJ2-2, is DTGVSQNPRHKITKRGQNVTFRCDPISEHNRLYWYRQTLGQGPEFLTYFQNEAQLEKSRLLSDRFSAERPKGSFSTLEIQRTEQGDSAMYLCASSLDRGTGELFFGEGSRLTVL.